This TCR beta chain emerged from a study of CD8+ T cells in alopecia areata. Study-wide findings and caveats: Tofacitinib yielded significantly lower scalp clonality and fewer expanded CD8+ clones among the top 100.

A remark on this clone: The antigen is undetermined. At the DNA level, this CDR3 is encoded by other sequences in the same sample as well.

Treatment: oral pan-JAK inhibitor, 5-10 mg twice daily. Sequencing relied on a cDNA template that was reverse transcribed from extracted RNA. Profiling relied on immunoSEQ multiplex PCR, and the TCRdb table lists in-frame clones only, not all of them. The sample records 190,000 or so clones, 55% to 70% being singletons. The source material was CD4+ T cells sorted from blood, sampled at week 24, from a patient treated with tofacitinib. This TCR came from a human donor with alopecia areata.

The CDR3 coding sequence is TGTGCCAGCAGTTTGCCCAGGTTCACTGAAGCTTTCTTT. This codes for CASSLPRFTEAFF. J is TRBJ1-1 and V is TRBV28; D is unclear. Germline V gives CDR1 MDHEN, CDR2 SYDVKM. Trimming took 3 bases from V and 4 from J, leaving 9 bases between them. The CDR3 runs to 13 residues.